The sample holds a few counts of the clone carrying this T cell receptor (beta chain). Active moderate-to-severe ophthalmopathy, Clinical Activity Score at least 3, NOSPECS at least 4, under 3 months' duration. This sample was included in a study of T cells in Graves' hyperthyroidism and ophthalmopathy. Looked up from germline, CDR1 is SGHTS and CDR2 is YDEGEE. V trimming: 1 base; J trimming: 0 bases; junction bases outside the gene matches: 9. CDR3 length equals 19 residues. From RNA transcripts, TCR beta CDR3 regions were amplified. TCR CDR3 underwent first-round RT-PCR with the HTBI primer set. TCRdb independently ran MiXCR on the multiplex PCR reads; one entry per CDR3 protein. The table lists 400,000 or so distinct CDR3 sequences, over 12% of them singletons.

Specimen: blood. The sequence was obtained from a man aged 50-59 years with Graves' ophthalmopathy. The chain recombines TRBV5-8 with TRBJ2-1, with 11 bases that match TRBD2. The CDR3 DNA reads TGTGCCAGCAGCTTGAGAACCGGGACTAGCGGAAGCTCCTACAATGAGCAGTTCTTC. Protein sequence: CASSLRTGTSGSSYNEQFF.